Following are 7 T cell receptor beta chains from one sample sequenced in a study of cytomegalovirus exposure and HLA in healthy donors. Researchers ran the PCR with 60 Vbeta and 13 Jbeta primers. The table came from immunoSEQ multiplex PCR; TCRdb's copy has only in-frame clones and leaves some out. The sample has about 200,000 clones; about 85% are singletons. Material for sequencing was PBMCs. These receptors were obtained from a male donor in good health and CMV-seropositive.

The chain combines TRBV5-1 with TRBJ2-5; the match to TRBD1 covers 10 bases. CDR3 length: 14 residues. Per the germline V gene, CDR1 is SGHRS and CDR2 is YFSETQ. V shed 3 bases and J 3 bases; nucleotides not matched to a gene: 2. CDR3 nucleotide sequence: TGCGCCAGCAGCTGGGGGACAGGGGAAGAGACCCAGTACTTC. Amino acid sequence: CASSWGTGEETQYF.

The rearrangement joins TRBV5-1 to TRBJ2-1; 9 nucleotides agree with TRBD2. The CDR3 runs to 16 residues. The V segment lost 2 bases and the J segment 1 base; nucleotides outside the gene matches: 4. Germline CDR1 and CDR2: SGHRS and YFSETQ. The CDR3 loop reads CASSLRSGGSYNEQFF. The CDR3 region has the DNA TGCGCCAGCAGCTTAAGGAGCGGGGGGTCCTACAATGAGCAGTTCTTC. Together with reference TRBV5-1 and TRBJ2-1, the CDR3 gives the full variable domain: KAGVTQTPRYLIKTRGQQVTLSCSPISGHRSVSWYQQTPGQGLQFLFEYFSETQRNKGNFPGRFSGRQFSNSRSEMNVSTLELGDSALYLCASSLRSGGSYNEQFFGPGTRLTVL.

The V and J genes are TRBV9 and TRBJ2-2; weak D call: TRBD2 (5 bases). In germline, CDR1 is SGDLS, CDR2 YYNGEE. This CDR3 has 17 residues. V gave up 2 bases and J gave up 0 bases, with 14 bases separating them. CDR3 in DNA: TGTGCCAGCAGCGTTGGCGGTAGGACTGCGAACACCGGGGAGCTGTTTTTT. It yields the protein CASSVGGRTANTGELFF.

The J gene is TRBJ1-2, the V gene TRBV6-5; 7 bases are a match to TRBD1. CDR3 length: 16 amino acids. CDR1 and CDR2 from the germline V gene are MNHEY and SVGAGI. J was trimmed by 4 bases and V by 1 base; bases with no gene match: 9. The CDR3 here is CASSYWTGYSLYGYTF. CDR3 nucleotides: TGTGCCAGCAGTTACTGGACAGGCTATTCCCTCTATGGCTACACCTTC.

The chain carries TRBV18 and TRBJ2-7; 8 nucleotides match TRBD1. J lost 3 bases, V lost 2 bases, and 6 bases had no gene match. Germline loops: CDR1 KGHSH, CDR2 LQKENI. This CDR3 region has 15 residues. CDR3 in amino acids: CASSPYRDRNYEQYF. CDR3 bases: TGTGCCAGCTCACCATATCGGGACAGGAACTACGAGCAGTACTTC.

This rearrangement joins TRBV5-1 to TRBJ2-7; 8 nucleotides align to TRBD1. V lost 4 bases, J lost 2 bases, and 8 bases stayed unmatched. CDR3 length equals 15 residues. Germline loops: CDR1 SGHRS, CDR2 YFSETQ. The CDR3 DNA reads TGCGCCAGCAGCACAGGACAGGGTGGCCCCTACGAGCAGTACTTC. This encodes CASSTGQGGPYEQYF.

The genes are TRBV7-9 and TRBJ1-6; D unclear. The CDR3 runs to 12 residues. Germline CDR1 and CDR2: SEHNR and FQNEAQ (reference sequence). The DNA of the CDR3 is TGTGCTAGCTCAGCCTATAATTCACCCCTCCACTTT. The encoded protein is CASSAYNSPLHF.